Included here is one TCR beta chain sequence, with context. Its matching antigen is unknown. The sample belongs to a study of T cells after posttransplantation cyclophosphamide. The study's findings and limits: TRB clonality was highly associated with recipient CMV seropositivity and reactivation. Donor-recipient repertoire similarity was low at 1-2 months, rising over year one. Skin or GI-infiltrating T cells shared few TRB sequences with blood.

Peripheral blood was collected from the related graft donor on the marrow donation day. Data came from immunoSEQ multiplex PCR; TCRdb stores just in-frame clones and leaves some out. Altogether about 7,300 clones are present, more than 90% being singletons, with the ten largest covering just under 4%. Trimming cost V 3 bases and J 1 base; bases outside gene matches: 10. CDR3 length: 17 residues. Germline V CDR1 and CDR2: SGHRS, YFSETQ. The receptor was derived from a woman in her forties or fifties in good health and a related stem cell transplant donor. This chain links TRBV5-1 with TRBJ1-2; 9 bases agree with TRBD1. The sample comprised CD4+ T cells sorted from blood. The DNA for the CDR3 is TGCGCCAGCAGCTCCGGGACAGGGAAATGGGTTAACTATGGCTACACCTTC. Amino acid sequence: CASSSGTGKWVNYGYTF.